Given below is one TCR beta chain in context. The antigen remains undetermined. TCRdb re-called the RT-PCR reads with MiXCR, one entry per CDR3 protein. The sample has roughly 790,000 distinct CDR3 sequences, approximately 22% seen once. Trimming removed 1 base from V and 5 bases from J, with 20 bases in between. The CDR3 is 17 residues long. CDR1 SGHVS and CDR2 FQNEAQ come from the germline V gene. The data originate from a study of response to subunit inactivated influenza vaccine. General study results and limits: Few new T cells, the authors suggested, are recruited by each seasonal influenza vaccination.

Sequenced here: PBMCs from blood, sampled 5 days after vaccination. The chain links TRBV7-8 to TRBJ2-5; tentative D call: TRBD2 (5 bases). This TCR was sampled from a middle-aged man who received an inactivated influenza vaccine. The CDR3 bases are TGTGCCAGCAGCTTAGGCGGCAGAGGGATCATCGGTGAGACCCAGTACTTC. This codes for CASSLGGRGIIGETQYF.